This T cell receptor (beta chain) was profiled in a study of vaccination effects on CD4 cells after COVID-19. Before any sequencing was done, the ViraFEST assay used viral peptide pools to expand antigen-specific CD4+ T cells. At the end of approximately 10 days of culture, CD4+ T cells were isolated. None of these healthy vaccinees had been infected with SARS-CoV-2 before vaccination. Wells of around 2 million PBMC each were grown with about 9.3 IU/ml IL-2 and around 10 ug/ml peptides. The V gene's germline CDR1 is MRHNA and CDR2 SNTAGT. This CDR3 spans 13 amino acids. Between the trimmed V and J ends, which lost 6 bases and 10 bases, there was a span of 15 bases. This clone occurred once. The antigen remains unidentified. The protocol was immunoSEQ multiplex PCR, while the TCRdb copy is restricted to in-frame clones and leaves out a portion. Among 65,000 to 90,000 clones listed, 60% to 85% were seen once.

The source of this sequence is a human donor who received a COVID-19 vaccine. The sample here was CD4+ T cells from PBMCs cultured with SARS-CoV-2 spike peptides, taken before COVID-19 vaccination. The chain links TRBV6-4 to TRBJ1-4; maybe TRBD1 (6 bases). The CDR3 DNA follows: TGTGCCAGCAGCCTGAAGACAGGACGAAAACTGTTTTTT. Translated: CASSLKTGRKLFF.